This TCR beta chain was observed in a study of blood T cells in healthy people across ages. This CDR3 comprises 14 residues. Per the germline V gene, CDR1 is SQVTM and CDR2 is ANQGSEA. Together with a sample-barcoded 5' primer, a J-beta primer mix was included in a second PCR lasting about 6 to 11 cycles. TCRdb reprocessed the 5' RACE reads with MiXCR, giving one entry per CDR3 protein. The table has 1.5 million to 2 million distinct CDR3 sequences, 39% seen once. Sequencing was carried out using blood. The TCR sequence derives from a human donor in good health. The chain uses TRBV29-1 and TRBJ2-5; the match to TRBD1 covers 8 bases. The DNA end is more similar to TRBJ2-7, so the J call may be wrong. The CDR3 loop is CSVEATGDSYEQYF. DNA for the CDR3: TGCAGCGTTGAAGCGACAGGGGACTCCTACGAGCAGTACTTC.